This T cell receptor beta chain was identified in a study of CD8 T cell repertoires and HIV-1 epitope variants. At the level of the study: Controls were a CMV, EBV and flu pool, Ebola AY9, and no peptide. Separate from the cultures, 1M uncultured T cells served as baseline.

Repertoires were generated with immunoSEQ multiplex PCR, while TCRdb's copy carries only in-frame clones and drops some. The table lists a few thousand clones, roughly 60% of them singletons, with about 48% in the top ten. With regard to this clone: Its antigen is not identified.

Study-level points and caveats: This assay reports beta chains of antigen-expanded cells, not T cell function.

The V gene's germline CDR1 is MNHEY and CDR2 SMNVEV (reference sequence). V shed 6 bases and J shed 1 base, with 8 bases lying between them. This CDR3 is built from 13 residues. The chain recombines TRBV27 with TRBJ2-3; unclear D gene. The TCR was taken from a male donor with HIV. The sample consisted of cultured CD8+ T cells derived from PBMCs. CDR3 amino acids: CASSQVGTDTQYF. CDR3 DNA: TGTGCCAGCAGCCAAGTGGGCACAGATACGCAGTATTTT.